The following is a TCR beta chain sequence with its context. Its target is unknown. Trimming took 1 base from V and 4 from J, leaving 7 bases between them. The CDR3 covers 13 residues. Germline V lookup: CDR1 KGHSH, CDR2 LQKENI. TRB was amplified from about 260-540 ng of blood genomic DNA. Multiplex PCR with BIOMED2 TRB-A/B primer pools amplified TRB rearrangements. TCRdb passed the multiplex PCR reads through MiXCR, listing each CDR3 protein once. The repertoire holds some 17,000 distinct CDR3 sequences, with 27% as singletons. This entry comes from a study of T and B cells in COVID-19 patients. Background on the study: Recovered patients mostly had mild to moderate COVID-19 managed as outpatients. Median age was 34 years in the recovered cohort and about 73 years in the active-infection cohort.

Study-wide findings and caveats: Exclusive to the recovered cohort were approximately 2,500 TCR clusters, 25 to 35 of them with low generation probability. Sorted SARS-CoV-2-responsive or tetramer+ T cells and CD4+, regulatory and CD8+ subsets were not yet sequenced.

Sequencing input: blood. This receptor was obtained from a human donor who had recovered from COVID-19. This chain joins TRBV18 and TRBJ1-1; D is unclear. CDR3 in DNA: TGTGCCAGCTCACCACTGTTCGGCACTGAAGCTTTCTTT. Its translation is CASSPLFGTEAFF.